The 3 T cell receptor beta chains below come from one sample, sequenced in a study of blood T cell repertoires in COVID-19. The table came from immunoSEQ multiplex PCR; TCRdb's copy has only in-frame clones and leaves some out. The data hold over 130,000 clones, with about 91% observed a single time. The sequencing sample was made of peripheral blood. These receptors all come from a human donor in a cohort sampled during active COVID-19.

V and J are TRBV19 and TRBJ1-1; perhaps TRBD1 as D (5 bases). V was clipped by 1 base and J by 1 base, with 10 bases between them. The CDR3 is made up of 15 amino acids. Germline assignment: CDR1 LNHDA and CDR2 SQIVND (reference sequence). Here the CDR3 reads CASSIGGGWNTEAFF. CDR3 nucleotides: TGTGCCAGTAGTATAGGGGGCGGCTGGAACACTGAAGCTTTCTTT.

The chain joins TRBV6-2 or TRBV6-3 to TRBJ1-1; D gene ambiguous. The germline gives CDR1 MNHEY, CDR2 SVGEGT. The ends were cut back, 0 bases at V and 4 bases at J, with 3 bases in the middle. This CDR3 region has 12 residues. Here the CDR3 DNA reads TGTGCCAGCAGTTACTCTAGCACTGAAGCTTTCTTT. This sequence encodes CASSYSSTEAFF.

The rearrangement links TRBV5-1 to TRBJ2-1; TRBD1 matches 8 bases. The CDR3 is 16 amino acids. Germline assignment: CDR1 SGHRS and CDR2 YFSETQ. The trim removed 0 bases at V and 1 base at J, leaving 3 bases unmatched. CDR3 residues: CASSLARGPSYNEQFF. Written as DNA, the CDR3 is TGCGCCAGCAGCTTGGCCAGGGGGCCATCCTACAATGAGCAGTTCTTC.